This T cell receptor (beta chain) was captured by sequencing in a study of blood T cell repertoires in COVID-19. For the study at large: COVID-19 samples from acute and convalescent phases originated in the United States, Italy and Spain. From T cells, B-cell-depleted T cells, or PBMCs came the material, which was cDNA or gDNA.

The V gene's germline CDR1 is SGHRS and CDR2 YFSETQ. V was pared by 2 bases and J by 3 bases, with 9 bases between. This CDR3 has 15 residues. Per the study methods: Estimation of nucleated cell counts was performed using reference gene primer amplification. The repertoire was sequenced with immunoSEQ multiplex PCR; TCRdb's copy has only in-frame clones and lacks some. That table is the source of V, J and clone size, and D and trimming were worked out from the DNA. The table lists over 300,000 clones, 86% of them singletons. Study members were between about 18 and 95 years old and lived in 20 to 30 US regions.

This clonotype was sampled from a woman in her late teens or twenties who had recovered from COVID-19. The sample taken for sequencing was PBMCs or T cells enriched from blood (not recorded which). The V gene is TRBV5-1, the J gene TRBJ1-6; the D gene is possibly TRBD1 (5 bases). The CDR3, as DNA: TGCGCCAGCAGCTTTCGGGGGAACTATAATTCACCCCTCCACTTT. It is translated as CASSFRGNYNSPLHF.